The 17 T cell receptor beta chains below come from one sample, sequenced in a study of cytomegalovirus exposure and HLA in healthy donors. PCR amplification relied on 60 Vbeta primers (plus 13 Jbeta primers). Sequenced by immunoSEQ multiplex PCR; TCRdb stores in-frame clones only, minus some. The sample lists some 200,000 clones; around 75% were seen once. The sample was PBMCs. The receptors shown here come from a woman in her 30s in good health and CMV-seronegative.

The chain carries TRBV11-3 and TRBJ2-7; D is possibly TRBD1 (6 bases). The CDR3 spans 14 residues. The V end was cut by 5 bases, the J end by 10 bases, with 21 bases between. The germline V gene encodes CDR1 SGHNT and CDR2 YENEEA. CDR3 residues: CASSLSNTGNHQYF. DNA for the CDR3: TGTGCCAGCAGCCTTTCTAACACAGGGAATCATCAGTACTTC.

The chain is built from TRBV9 and TRBJ2-1; 10 bases map to TRBD1. CDR1 is SGDLS and CDR2 is YYNGEE in the germline V gene. The CDR3 loop spans 16 amino acids. The junction had 9 bases not matched to a gene; V was cut back by 4 bases and J by 5 bases. CDR3 bases: TGTGCCAGCAGCAACCGGGACAGGGGAGGTAACAATGAGCAGTTCTTC. Residues: CASSNRDRGGNNEQFF. Based on the CDR3 plus reference TRBV9 and TRBJ2-1, the full variable domain is DSGVTQTPKHLITATGQRVTLRCSPRSGDLSVYWYQQSLDQGLQFLIQYYNGEERAKGNILERFSAQQFPDLHSELNLSSLELGDSALYFCASSNRDRGGNNEQFFGPGTRLTVL.

Comment on this clone: The junction departs from germline at one end; a sequencing error may be responsible. The chain employs TRBV2 and TRBJ2-2, with D possibly TRBD2 on 7 matching bases. This CDR3 is built from 11 residues. CDR1 and CDR2 (germline): SNHLY, FYNNEI. The CDR3 DNA sequence: TGCGGGGGGCGGAACACCGGGGAGCTGTTTTTT. Translating it yields CGGRNTGELFF.

This chain uses TRBV18 with TRBJ2-7, with 7 bases aligning to TRBD2. CDR3 length: 14 amino acids. Germline CDR1 KGHSH, CDR2 LQKENI. The ends lost 2 bases at V and 4 bases at J; junction bases unmatched: 5. CDR3 region: CASSPGGREYEQYF. The CDR3, as DNA: TGTGCCAGCTCACCAGGAGGGCGGGAGTACGAGCAGTACTTC.

This clone was recorded only once. The chain uses TRBV7-2 and TRBJ1-4, with a tentative D call TRBD1 (6 bases). The germline V and J ends were trimmed by 5 bases and 7 bases, with 17 bases remaining between them. This CDR3 region has 15 residues. CDR1 and CDR2 from the germline V gene are SGHTA and FQGNSA. The chain's CDR3 is CASSQRGGRTEKLFF. Written as DNA, the CDR3 is TGTGCCAGCAGCCAAAGGGGGGGGCGGACTGAAAAACTGTTTTTT.

This clone was recorded a few times. This CDR3 reads CASRRRGQGTGYTF. CDR3 bases: TGTGCCAGCAGGCGTCGGGGACAGGGGACTGGCTACACCTTC. The V and J genes are TRBV4-2 and TRBJ1-2; 10 nucleotides agree with TRBD1. The germline V gene has CDR1 LGHNA and CDR2 YNFKEQ. This CDR3 comprises 14 residues. The trim removed 6 bases at V and 7 bases at J, leaving 8 bases unmatched.

The chain links TRBV11-1 to TRBJ1-3; D is unresolved. CDR3 length equals 14 residues. V gave up 5 bases and J gave up 0 bases, with 8 bases separating them. Germline CDR1 reads SGHAT; CDR2 reads FQDESV (reference sequence). The CDR3 nucleotides are TGTGCCAGCAGCCTACCTATCTCTGGAAACACCATATATTTT. As protein: CASSLPISGNTIYF.

V and J are TRBV5-1 and TRBJ2-6; perhaps TRBD2 as D (6 bases). CDR3 length equals 15 residues. In germline, CDR1 is SGHRS, CDR2 YFSETQ. Trimming shortened V by 5 bases and J by 2 bases, and 11 bases separated the two germline ends. The CDR3 DNA is TGCGCCAGCAGGGATGCGGGACCTGGGGCCAACGTCCTGACTTTC. Translated, it gives CASRDAGPGANVLTF.

The V and J genes are TRBV7-8 and TRBJ1-5, with 9 bases lining up with TRBD1. CDR3 length: 16 amino acids. The V gene end was trimmed by 0 bases and the J gene end by 6 bases; junction bases not matched to a gene: 6. Germline lookup yields CDR1 SGHVS and CDR2 FQNEAQ. CDR3 nucleotide sequence: TGTGCCAGCAGCTTAGCCGGACAGGGGTTCCTTCAGCCCCAGCATTTT. This gives the protein CASSLAGQGFLQPQHF.

The chain is built from TRBV5-1 and TRBJ2-2, with 8 bases that match TRBD2. CDR1 is SGHRS, CDR2 YFSETQ, per germline. V was clipped by 3 bases and J by 4 bases; unmatched bases: 8. CDR3 length equals 16 residues. The CDR3 DNA reads as TGCGCCAGCAGCTATTCTAGCGGGTTGGGCACCGGGGAGCTGTTTTTT. Translation gives CASSYSSGLGTGELFF.

The CDR3 loop reads CASSIGGLAKNIQYF. CDR3 DNA sequence: TGTGCCAGTAGTATCGGGGGATTAGCCAAAAACATTCAGTACTTC. This chain connects TRBV19 to TRBJ2-4, with D perhaps TRBD2 (6 bases). V gave up 3 bases and J gave up 0 bases, with 9 bases separating them. Per germline, CDR1 LNHDA and CDR2 SQIVND (reference sequence). This CDR3 contains 15 residues.

This clone was counted a few times. The rearrangement joins TRBV15 to TRBJ2-1; 9 positions match TRBD2. The CDR3 consists of 15 residues. The junction had 4 bases not matched to a gene; V was cut back by 5 bases and J by 2 bases. Germline assignment: CDR1 LNHNV and CDR2 YYDKDF (reference sequence). In DNA, the CDR3 is TGTGCCACCAGCGGGGAGCGGGAGGCCTACAATGAGCAGTTCTTC. Translation: CATSGEREAYNEQFF.

The chain couples TRBV5-1 to TRBJ1-4, with unresolved D. CDR1 and CDR2 from the germline V gene are SGHRS and YFSETQ. Trimming shortened V by 4 bases and J by 6 bases, and 16 bases separated the two germline ends. The CDR3 has 15 amino acids. CDR3: CASSLDAAEHEKLFF. CDR3 bases: TGCGCCAGCAGCCTGGACGCGGCAGAACATGAAAAACTGTTTTTT.

This clone has just a few counts. The chain links TRBV5-1 to TRBJ2-7, with D possibly matching TRBD2 (7 bases). This CDR3 has 18 residues. The V end was cut by 4 bases, the J end by 4 bases, with 27 bases between. Germline V gives CDR1 SGHRS, CDR2 YFSETQ. In nucleotides, the CDR3 is TGCGCCAGCAGCCAAAACTCTCGAAGGGGGGGCGAGGGGTACGAGCAGTACTTC. Translated: CASSQNSRRGGEGYEQYF.

V is TRBV4-3 and J is TRBJ2-7; maybe TRBD2 (5 bases). The germline gives CDR1 LGHNA, CDR2 YSLEER. The ends were cut back, 4 bases at V and 0 bases at J, with 10 bases in the middle. The CDR3 sequence is 14 residues long. CDR3 sequence: CASSLSASSYEQYF. In nucleotides, the CDR3 is TGCGCCAGCAGCCTTAGCGCTAGCTCCTACGAGCAGTACTTC.

The gene calls are TRBV4-1 and TRBJ2-1; 11 bases match TRBD2. J was trimmed by 2 bases and V by 0 bases; bases with no gene match: 9. CDR1 is MGHRA and CDR2 is YSYEKL in the germline V gene. The CDR3 consists of 19 residues. The CDR3 spells CASSQDQIAGGPTYNEQFF. Here the CDR3 DNA reads TGCGCCAGCAGCCAAGATCAGATAGCGGGGGGGCCTACCTACAATGAGCAGTTCTTC.

The rearrangement uses TRBV7-9 and TRBJ2-1; D is perhaps TRBD2 (5 bases). Between the trimmed V and J ends, which lost 4 bases and 12 bases, there was a span of 25 bases. The CDR3 is 16 amino acids. Germline lookup yields CDR1 SEHNR and CDR2 FQNEAQ (reference sequence). CDR3 protein: CASSSRNPGSDQWQFF. CDR3 DNA sequence: TGTGCCAGCAGCTCCCGAAACCCGGGATCAGACCAATGGCAGTTCTTC.